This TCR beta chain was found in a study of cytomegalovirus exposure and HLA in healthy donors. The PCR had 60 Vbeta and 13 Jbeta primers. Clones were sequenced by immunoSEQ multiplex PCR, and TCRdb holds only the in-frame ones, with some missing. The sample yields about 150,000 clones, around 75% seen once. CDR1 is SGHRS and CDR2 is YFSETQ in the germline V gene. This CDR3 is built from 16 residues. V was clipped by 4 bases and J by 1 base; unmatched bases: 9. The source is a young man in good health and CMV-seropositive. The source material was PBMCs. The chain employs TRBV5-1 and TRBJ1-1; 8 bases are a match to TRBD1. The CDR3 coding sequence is TGCGCCAGCAGCCTCCAAGGGACAGGCGCGAACACTGAAGCTTTCTTT. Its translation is CASSLQGTGANTEAFF.